This T cell receptor (beta chain) derives from a study of cytomegalovirus exposure and HLA in healthy donors. PCR employed 60 Vbeta and 13 Jbeta primers. Profiled with immunoSEQ multiplex PCR; TCRdb holds only in-frame clones, not every one. The sample gives over 150,000 clones, around 68% of which show up once; less than 3.5% is in the top ten. About this clone: Its antigen is as yet unknown.

Losses at the gene ends were 0 bases for V and 5 bases for J; bases not matched to a gene: 6. The CDR3 covers 16 residues. The V gene's germline CDR1 is SGDLS and CDR2 YYNGEE. The study, taken as a whole, reports: Analyses of presence/absence relied on an assumption of roughly uniform sequencing depth across donors. Reports showed the classifier diagnosing cytomegalovirus status with high specificity and sensitivity.

The specimen was PBMCs. This receptor was obtained from a woman in her 40s in good health and CMV-seropositive. The V call is TRBV9, the J call TRBJ2-7, with 12 positions matching TRBD2. The DNA for the CDR3 is TGTGCCAGCAGCGTAGGAACTAGCGGGAGGAGCGACGAGCAGTACTTC. Its protein product is CASSVGTSGRSDEQYF. Full variable domain (missing parts from reference TRBV9 and TRBJ2-7): DSGVTQTPKHLITATGQRVTLRCSPRSGDLSVYWYQQSLDQGLQFLIQYYNGEERAKGNILERFSAQQFPDLHSELNLSSLELGDSALYFCASSVGTSGRSDEQYFGPGTRLTVT.